Described below is a single T cell receptor beta chain sequence and its context. The antigen is unknown. This record belongs to a study of PD-1 blockade in classical Hodgkin lymphoma. Trimming left V 0 bases short and J 6 bases short, with 5 bases between. The germline V gene encodes CDR1 MRHNA and CDR2 SNTAGT. CDR3 length: 13 residues. Exposure to brentuximab vedotin varied, and each patient had relapsed following autologous stem cell transplantation. Study results and limitations: It was CD4+ TCR diversity, not CD8+, that rose significantly by C4D1.

Produced via immunoSEQ multiplex PCR; TCRdb's table is partial and in-frame only. The sample contains some 64,000 clones, approximately 90% of which appear only once. Sequences were derived from peripheral blood mononuclear cells (PBMCs), sampled at baseline. The TCR was taken from a human donor with classical Hodgkin lymphoma. This sequence joins TRBV6-4 and TRBJ2-2; D ambiguous. CDR3 sequence (DNA): TGTGCCAGCAGTGACTCGACTGCCGGGGAGCTGTTTTTT. Translated, it gives CASSDSTAGELFF.